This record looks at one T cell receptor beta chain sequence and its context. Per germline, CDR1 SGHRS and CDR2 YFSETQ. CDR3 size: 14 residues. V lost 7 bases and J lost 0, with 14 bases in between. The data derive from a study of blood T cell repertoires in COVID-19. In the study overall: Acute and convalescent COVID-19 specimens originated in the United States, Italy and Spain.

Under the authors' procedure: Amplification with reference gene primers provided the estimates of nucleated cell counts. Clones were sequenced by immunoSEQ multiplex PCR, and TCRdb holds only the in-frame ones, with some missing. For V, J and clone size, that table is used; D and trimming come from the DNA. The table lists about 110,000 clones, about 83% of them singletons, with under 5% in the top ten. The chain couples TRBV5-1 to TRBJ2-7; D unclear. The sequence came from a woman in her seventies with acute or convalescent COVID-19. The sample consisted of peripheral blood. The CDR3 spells CASRERLSSYEQYF. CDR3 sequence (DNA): TGCGCCAGCCGTGAGAGGTTAAGCTCCTACGAGCAGTACTTC.